This T cell receptor (beta chain) was recovered during a study of T-cell reconstitution after alpha-beta-depleted transplantation in children. It was with unique molecular identifiers that the TCRbeta library was prepared. TCRdb recomputed calls from the PCR reads with MiXCR, one row per CDR3 protein. The data hold about 980,000 distinct CDR3 sequences, with about 29% observed a single time. The junction had 3 bases not matched to a gene; V was cut back by 6 bases and J by 2 bases. The CDR3 is 14 amino acids. Germline CDR1 is MNHEY and CDR2 is SMNVEV (reference sequence). This clonotype has more than one count but fewer than ten. The antigen is unknown. Study findings and constraints: Newly produced T cells mostly accounted for T-cell counts and diversity one year post-transplant. The study reportedly traced alpha-beta T cells about two months after transplant to several hundred expanded graft clones. It was surviving recipient T cells and thymic progenitors that gave some patients high TCRbeta diversity at day 60.

This receptor was taken from a boy in the first two years of life who had a stem cell transplant for SCID, so the T cells may come from the graft donor. The sample consisted of PBMCs, mostly from graft donor cells, taken 360 days after TCRalphabeta/CD19-depleted stem cell transplant. The V call is TRBV27, the J call TRBJ2-7, with 11 bases aligning to TRBD2. CDR3 in amino acids: CASRRLAGTYEQYF. The CDR3 DNA reads as TGTGCCAGCAGGAGACTAGCGGGGACCTACGAGCAGTACTTC.